The source of this TCR beta chain is a study of T cell responses to AZD1222 COVID-19 vaccine. Study observations and caveats: Close to half of spike-specific TCRs reportedly recognize unmutated variant regions. The breadth and depth of Spike-specific TCRs increased once two AZD1222 doses had been given. The sample set comprised mostly white British donors with more females, and clonal diversity was possibly underestimated.

Using immunoSEQ multiplex PCR, the repertoire was profiled, and TCRdb retains in-frame clones only, with some absent. The top ten clones hold under 50% of a sample with under 130,000 clones, roughly 91% of them seen once. This CDR3 comprises 11 residues. Germline CDR1 and CDR2: GTSNPN and SVGIG (reference sequence). V was trimmed by 8 bases and J by 7 bases, leaving 9 bases between them. Points on this clone: Its target is unknown.

J is TRBJ1-6 and V is TRBV30; tentatively, D is TRBD1 (5 bases). The receptor comes from an adult in good health. Sample: peripheral blood, taken on day 0 of AZD1222 vaccination. CDR3 nucleotides: TGTGCCGTGGGGGGGAATTCACCCCTCCACTTT. This gives the protein CAVGGNSPLHF.